The rows below give T cell receptor beta chains drawn from one sample of a study of blood T cells in healthy people across ages. TCRdb reprocessed the 5' RACE reads via MiXCR and lists one record per CDR3 protein. The table records more than 750,000 distinct CDR3 sequences, almost 30% of them present only once. The data were also submitted as part of a second study, on T cells of mothers and their children.

The specimen sequenced was blood. Source of these receptors: a woman aged 40 to 50 in good health. CDR3s include the opening cysteine and the closing phenylalanine or tryptophan. The order of the fields is D gene, V gene, clone size, J gene, CDR3 DNA, CDR3 protein. D genes are given only for firm matches. Clone size, where shown, is once, few, many, or a class for clones that have expanded.

D gene: TRBD2; V gene: TRBV7-2; clone size: few; J gene: TRBJ2-5; CDR3 DNA: TGTGCCAGCAGCTTCCGTCCGCCAACCCTAGCGGGGGCCTTCCAAGAGACCCAGTACTTC; CDR3 protein: CASSFRPPTLAGAFQETQYF
D gene: NA; V gene: TRBV11-1; clone size: NA; J gene: TRBJ1-1; CDR3 DNA: TGTGCCAGCAGCCCGAGTCGGACACCGAACACTGAAGCTTTCTTT; CDR3 protein: CASSPSRTPNTEAFF
D gene: TRBD2; V gene: TRBV5-1; clone size: NA; J gene: TRBJ2-2; CDR3 DNA: TGCGCCAGCAGCACCACTAGCGGGGGTAACACCGGGGAGCTGTTTTTT; CDR3 protein: CASSTTSGGNTGELFF
D gene: NA; V gene: TRBV9; clone size: few; J gene: TRBJ2-1; CDR3 DNA: TGTGCCAGCAGCGTAGGCCTCACAGGGAGCTCCTACAATGAGCAGTTCTTC; CDR3 protein: CASSVGLTGSSYNEQFF
D gene: NA; V gene: TRBV5-1; clone size: many; J gene: TRBJ1-2; CDR3 DNA: TGCGCCAGCAGCCTCCGGACAGATTCGTCATCGCATGGCTACACCTTC; CDR3 protein: CASSLRTDSSSHGYTF
D gene: TRBD1; V gene: TRBV20-1; clone size: NA; J gene: TRBJ1-6; CDR3 DNA: TGCAGTGCCCCCAGACAGGGCTATAATTCACCCCTCCACTTT; CDR3 protein: CSAPRQGYNSPLHF
D gene: NA; V gene: TRBV20-1; clone size: many; J gene: TRBJ2-3; CDR3 DNA: TGCAGTGCCCGAGACAGGTGGACAGATACGCAGTATTTT; CDR3 protein: CSARDRWTDTQYF
D gene: TRBD2; V gene: TRBV3-1; clone size: NA; J gene: TRBJ2-3; CDR3 DNA: TGTGCCAGCAGCCCCACTAGCGGGGGGACATCAGATACGCAGTATTTT; CDR3 protein: CASSPTSGGTSDTQYF
D gene: NA; V gene: TRBV12-3/TRBV12-4; clone size: many; J gene: TRBJ2-7; CDR3 DNA: TGTGCCAGCAGTCCCTTCCGGACAGCGTGGGAGCAGTACTTC; CDR3 protein: CASSPFRTAWEQYF
D gene: NA; V gene: TRBV6-2/TRBV6-3; clone size: NA; J gene: TRBJ1-1; CDR3 DNA: TGTGCCAGCACCTTAGTAGGGGGAATGAACACTGAAGCTTTCTTT; CDR3 protein: CASTLVGGMNTEAFF
D gene: NA; V gene: TRBV11-1; clone size: many; J gene: TRBJ2-4; CDR3 DNA: TGTGCCACCAGGGGACAAGGGAACATTCAGTACTTC; CDR3 protein: CATRGQGNIQYF
D gene: NA; V gene: TRBV7-9; clone size: NA; J gene: TRBJ2-3; CDR3 DNA: TGTGCCAGCAGCCCGAATAGGGGTTTGAATACGCAGTATTTT; CDR3 protein: CASSPNRGLNTQYF
D gene: TRBD1; V gene: TRBV12-3/TRBV12-4; clone size: NA; J gene: TRBJ1-6; CDR3 DNA: TGTGCCAGCAGTTCAGGGACCGGGACAGCGAATTCACCCCTCCACTTT; CDR3 protein: CASSSGTGTANSPLHF
D gene: TRBD1; V gene: TRBV5-1; clone size: NA; J gene: TRBJ2-1; CDR3 DNA: TGCGCCAGCAGCGTAGAGGGGGCTCGGTACAATGAGCAGTTCTTC; CDR3 protein: CASSVEGARYNEQFF
D gene: NA; V gene: TRBV7-2; clone size: NA; J gene: TRBJ2-3; CDR3 DNA: TGTGCCAGCAGCTTAATAGTGTCGGATACGCAGTATTTT; CDR3 protein: CASSLIVSDTQYF
D gene: NA; V gene: TRBV5-1; clone size: NA; J gene: TRBJ1-5; CDR3 DNA: TGCGCCAGCAGCTGGGGGGGCGGCAATCAGCCCCAGCATTTT; CDR3 protein: CASSWGGGNQPQHF
D gene: NA; V gene: TRBV24-1; clone size: many; J gene: TRBJ2-3; CDR3 DNA: TGTGCCACCAGTGATTTGCAGGACAGCACAGATACGCAGTATTTT; CDR3 protein: CATSDLQDSTDTQYF
D gene: TRBD2; V gene: TRBV6-5; clone size: NA; J gene: TRBJ2-3; CDR3 DNA: TGTGCCAGCAGTTACAGGTCGTCGGGGGGGGGGAACACAGATACGCAGTATTTT; CDR3 protein: CASSYRSSGGGNTDTQYF
D gene: TRBD1; V gene: TRBV20-1; clone size: NA; J gene: TRBJ1-5; CDR3 DNA: TGCAGTGTTCAACAGGGGGCTTGGAATCAGCCCCAGCATTTT; CDR3 protein: CSVQQGAWNQPQHF
D gene: NA; V gene: TRBV28; clone size: NA; J gene: TRBJ1-6; CDR3 DNA: TGTGCCAGCAGTTTAGAAGTCGCTAATTCACCCCTCCACTTT; CDR3 protein: CASSLEVANSPLHF
D gene: NA; V gene: TRBV10-3; clone size: NA; J gene: TRBJ1-2; CDR3 DNA: TGTGCCTTCCGAAGGACAGAAAGAAGCGGCTACACCTTC; CDR3 protein: CAFRRTERSGYTF
D gene: TRBD1; V gene: TRBV9; clone size: many; J gene: TRBJ2-6; CDR3 DNA: TGTGCCAGCAGCGCACAGACAGGGCTCTCTGGGGCCAACGTCCTGACTTTC; CDR3 protein: CASSAQTGLSGANVLTF
D gene: TRBD2; V gene: TRBV3-1; clone size: few; J gene: TRBJ2-7; CDR3 DNA: TGTGCCAGCAGCTGGGGGGAGGGCTACGAGCAGTACTTC; CDR3 protein: CASSWGEGYEQYF
D gene: TRBD1; V gene: TRBV20-1; clone size: many; J gene: TRBJ2-1; CDR3 DNA: TGCAGTGCCGCTAATCGGGGACAGTTGGGGTACAATGAGCAGTTCTTC; CDR3 protein: CSAANRGQLGYNEQFF
D gene: TRBD2; V gene: TRBV4-2; clone size: many; J gene: TRBJ2-7; CDR3 DNA: TGTGCCAGCAGCCAAGAGGGACTAAGGCAGTACTTC; CDR3 protein: CASSQEGLRQYF
D gene: TRBD1; V gene: TRBV7-9; clone size: NA; J gene: TRBJ2-5; CDR3 DNA: TGTGCCAGCAGCCGAACAGGGGCCAACATGCAAGAGACCCAGTACTTC; CDR3 protein: CASSRTGANMQETQYF
D gene: NA; V gene: TRBV9; clone size: NA; J gene: TRBJ1-2; CDR3 DNA: TGTGCCAGCAGCGTAGACGACAGTTTAAACTATGGCTACACCTTC; CDR3 protein: CASSVDDSLNYGYTF
D gene: TRBD1; V gene: TRBV10-3; clone size: NA; J gene: TRBJ2-1; CDR3 DNA: TGTGCCATCAGCCGGGACAGGGGATTTGAGCAGTTCTTC; CDR3 protein: CAISRDRGFEQFF
D gene: NA; V gene: TRBV7-9; clone size: NA; J gene: TRBJ1-5; CDR3 DNA: TGTGCCAGCAGCTTAGCCACAGCTCTTGGCCCCACTAGTAGCAATCAGCCCCAGCATTTT; CDR3 protein: CASSLATALGPTSSNQPQHF
D gene: TRBD1; V gene: TRBV20-1; clone size: many; J gene: TRBJ1-2; CDR3 DNA: TGCAGTGCTAGTACGAGACAGGGGATTAAGTTCCGAGGGGGTTATGGCTACACCTTC; CDR3 protein: CSASTRQGIKFRGGYGYTF
D gene: NA; V gene: TRBV20-1; clone size: few; J gene: TRBJ1-1; CDR3 DNA: TGCAGTGCTAGAGGCCCTTCCGGGAACACTGAAGCTTTCTTT; CDR3 protein: CSARGPSGNTEAFF
D gene: NA; V gene: TRBV12-3/TRBV12-4; clone size: NA; J gene: TRBJ1-1; CDR3 DNA: TGTGCCAGCAGTCCCCGTCAGTGCACTGAAGCTTTCTTT; CDR3 protein: CASSPRQCTEAFF
D gene: TRBD1; V gene: TRBV7-2; clone size: many; J gene: TRBJ2-7; CDR3 DNA: TGTGCCAGCAGCACCGGGGACAGGGGAGTTTTCTACGAGCAGTACTTC; CDR3 protein: CASSTGDRGVFYEQYF
D gene: TRBD1; V gene: TRBV7-8; clone size: many; J gene: TRBJ2-1; CDR3 DNA: TGTGCCAGCAGCTTAGCGGTGGTGGGACAGGGGTACAATGAGCAGTTCTTC; CDR3 protein: CASSLAVVGQGYNEQFF
D gene: NA; V gene: TRBV18; clone size: NA; J gene: TRBJ1-2; CDR3 DNA: TGTGCCAGCTCACCACTAACTACCGGGAGAGGCTACACCTTC; CDR3 protein: CASSPLTTGRGYTF
D gene: NA; V gene: TRBV29-1; clone size: NA; J gene: TRBJ1-1; CDR3 DNA: TGCAGCGCAACGGGGCTCATGAACACTGAAGCTTTCTTT; CDR3 protein: CSATGLMNTEAFF